The next 4 T cell receptor beta chains were all read from a single sample in a study of T cell responses to AZD1222 COVID-19 vaccine. Method: immunoSEQ multiplex PCR; TCRdb's copy keeps in-frame clones and lacks some. The sample consists of around 46,000 clones, around 89% of them appearing once. Sample: peripheral blood, taken 28 days after the second AZD1222 dose. The source is an adult who received the AZD1222 COVID-19 vaccine.

The table lists this clone with a count of one. The J gene is TRBJ2-7, the V gene TRBV10-3, with D unresolved. This CDR3 contains 15 residues. The V end lost 5 bases, the J end lost 2 bases, and 16 bases lay between the germline ends. Germline V gives CDR1 ENHRY, CDR2 SYGVKD. This CDR3 is CAISSWAAVAYEQYF. As DNA, the CDR3 is TGTGCCATCAGTTCCTGGGCAGCCGTGGCCTACGAGCAGTACTTC.

This clone occurred once. This chain uses TRBV28 with TRBJ2-3; D might be TRBD2 (5 bases). This CDR3 has 13 amino acids. V lost 10 bases and J lost 2, with 13 bases in between. Germline CDR1 MDHEN, CDR2 SYDVKM. This chain's CDR3 is CATHRGYTDTQYF. The CDR3 DNA reads TGTGCCACCCATCGGGGATACACAGATACGCAGTATTTT.

The V and J genes are TRBV11-2 and TRBJ1-1, with D tentatively TRBD1 (6 bases). The CDR3 runs to 15 residues. The ends were cut back, 2 bases at V and 5 bases at J, with 15 bases in the middle. Germline V gene data show CDR1 as SGHAT and CDR2 as FQNNGV. The CDR3 DNA follows: TGTGCCAGCAGCTTAATCAATTCGGGGGCAACTGAAGCTTTCTTT. Its protein is CASSLINSGATEAFF. Full variable domain (missing parts from reference TRBV11-2 and TRBJ1-1): EAGVAQSPRYKIIEKRQSVAFWCNPISGHATLYWYQQILGQGPKLLIQFQNNGVVDDSQLPKDRFSAERLKGVDSTLKIQPAKLEDSAVYLCASSLINSGATEAFFGQGTRLTVV.

The chain carries TRBV5-1 and TRBJ2-7, with D possibly TRBD1 on 6 matching bases. The CDR3 spans 15 residues. V shed 5 bases and J shed 0 bases, with 15 bases lying between them. Germline loops: CDR1 SGHRS, CDR2 YFSETQ. Here the CDR3 DNA reads TGCGCCAGCAGTTCCGCGGAGACAGGCTCCTACGAGCAGTACTTC. Amino acids: CASSSAETGSYEQYF.